The 3 T cell receptor beta chains reported below all come from one sample, sequenced in a study of cytomegalovirus exposure and HLA in healthy donors. 13 Jbeta primers and 60 Vbeta primers were used for the PCR. Sequencing was performed with immunoSEQ multiplex PCR; in TCRdb, only in-frame clones are kept and a portion is missing. There are 87,000 or so clones in the sample; about 8% occur only once, and about 2.3% lies in the top ten. The sequenced material came from PBMCs. These TCRs come from a middle-aged man in good health and CMV-seronegative.

This chain joins TRBV11-2 and TRBJ1-2; a possible D gene is TRBD1 (6 bases). CDR1 is SGHAT and CDR2 is FQNNGV in the germline V gene. There are 13 residues in the CDR3. Trimming cost V 3 bases and J 5 bases, with 10 bases left between them. The CDR3 coding sequence is TGTGCCAGCAGCTTGGGGGCAATGTATGGCTACACCTTC. Its translation is CASSLGAMYGYTF.

This clone was observed a few times. The rearrangement links TRBV27 to TRBJ1-1, with D uncertain. CDR3 length: 14 residues. Germline assignment: CDR1 MNHEY and CDR2 SMNVEV (reference sequence). V lost 1 base, J lost 1 base, and 7 bases lay in between. Here the CDR3 reads CASSLFAGNTEAFF. The CDR3 nucleotides are TGTGCCAGCAGTTTATTTGCCGGGAACACTGAAGCTTTCTTT.

The J gene is TRBJ2-5, the V gene TRBV7-6; D possibly corresponds to TRBD2 (5 bases). There are 15 residues in the CDR3. Germline V lookup: CDR1 SGHVS, CDR2 FNYEAQ. Trimming cost V 5 bases and J 5 bases, with 18 bases left between them. In nucleotides, the CDR3 is TGTGCCAGCAGCCGTATAGTGGGAGTAGAGGAGACCCAGTACTTC. This translates into CASSRIVGVEETQYF.